This paragraph reports one T cell receptor beta chain. This sample is drawn from a study of blood T cell repertoires in COVID-19. About the study: Samples representing acute and convalescent COVID-19 were sourced from the United States, Italy and Spain. PBMCs, B-cell-depleted T cells, or T cells were the source of the cDNA or gDNA that made up the material.

In the study's own analysis: Amplification with reference gene primers provided the estimates of nucleated cell counts. TCRdb's table, derived via immunoSEQ multiplex PCR, lists solely in-frame clones and lacks some. V and J calls and clone size are those listed in that table; D and trimming were worked out from the DNA. The sample gives around 24,000 clones, roughly 80% of which show up once; 40% to 60% is in the top ten. Germline CDR1 and CDR2: SGHTA and FQGNSA. The V gene end was trimmed by 4 bases and the J gene end by 6 bases; junction bases not matched to a gene: 5. This CDR3 spans 14 amino acids.

This TCR was recovered from a man in his fifties with active or convalescent COVID-19. J is TRBJ2-1 and V is TRBV7-2; 8 nucleotides align to TRBD1. The sample consisted of peripheral blood. CDR3 loop: CASSYSDRVNEQFF. The CDR3 DNA reads TGTGCCAGCAGCTACTCGGACAGGGTCAATGAGCAGTTCTTC.